This T cell receptor (beta chain) was found in a study of OX40 agonist ivuxolimab in advanced cancers. Looking at the study overall: The diagnoses of dose-escalation patients were hepatocellular carcinoma, melanoma, renal cell or head and neck cancer. The eligibility criteria allowed prior anti-PD-1, anti-PD-L1 or anti-CTLA-4 therapy, and around 38% had some. Three patients got partial responses; one had hepatocellular carcinoma and two had cutaneous melanoma.

V lost 0 bases, J lost 9 bases, and 21 bases lay in between. This CDR3 is built from 18 residues. Per the germline V gene, CDR1 is LNHNV and CDR2 is YYDKDF (reference sequence). Method: immunoSEQ multiplex PCR; TCRdb's copy keeps in-frame clones and lacks some. The sample shows around 80,000 clones, about 86% of them seen only once. The TCR originated in an adult with an advanced solid tumor such as melanoma, head and neck, liver or kidney cancer. The V call is TRBV15, the J call TRBJ1-6; D may be TRBD1 (5 bases). Sequenced material: CD4+ or CD8+ T cells sorted from blood, taken in a trial of the OX40 agonist ivuxolimab. The CDR3 nucleotides read TGTGCCACCAGCAGAGATTTTGGAGGGGCCGCGGGGGGTTCACCCCTCCACTTT. Residues: CATSRDFGGAAGGSPLHF.